One sample yielded the 8 T cell receptor beta chains listed below, sequenced in a study of blood T cell repertoires in COVID-19 (TCRdb year 2020). Library preparation employed the immunoSEQ multiplex PCR assay. In TCRdb, the immuneACCESS table is reduced to in-frame sequences with V and J assigned. These tables do not hold every clone; where another copy was compared, an unresolved V gene accounts for under half, and the others remain unexplained. The sample yields more than 100,000 clones; 70% to 90% were counted once. The ten biggest clones cover roughly 3% of the sample. The sample was peripheral blood. The receptors originated from a man aged 45-65 years in a cohort sampled during active COVID-19.

The chain uses TRBV6-4 and TRBJ2-5; possible D gene TRBD2, 5 bases. CDR3 length: 16 amino acids. Trimming pared 7 bases from V and 3 bases from J, leaving 21 bases between. From germline, CDR1 is MRHNA and CDR2 SNTAGT. CDR3: CASTEISDGGKETQYF. In nucleotides, the CDR3 is TGTGCCAGCACAGAAATTTCAGACGGAGGAAAAGAGACCCAGTACTTC.

The rearrangement joins TRBV19 to TRBJ1-5, with D tentatively TRBD1 (5 bases). This CDR3 has 13 amino acids. Trimming took 4 bases from V and 1 from J, leaving 5 bases between them. CDR1 and CDR2 from the germline V gene are LNHDA and SQIVND (reference sequence). The CDR3 nucleotides read TGTGCCAGTAGTAGACAGAGCAATCAGCCCCAGCATTTT. Its translation is CASSRQSNQPQHF.

CDR3 bases: TGTGCCAGCAGTGATGGTAGGACAGGGTCCTATGGCTACACCTTC. Amino acids: CASSDGRTGSYGYTF. The rearrangement uses TRBV2 and TRBJ1-2; TRBD1 matches at 8 bases. V was pared by 3 bases and J by 4 bases, with 7 bases of the junction left unmatched. CDR1 is SNHLY and CDR2 is FYNNEI in the germline V gene. The CDR3 is made up of 15 amino acids.

V is TRBV14 and J is TRBJ1-2; D remains ambiguous. Between the trimmed V and J ends, which lost 4 bases and 6 bases, there was a span of 18 bases. The CDR3 has 15 residues. The V gene's germline CDR1 is SGHDN and CDR2 FVKESK. The CDR3 nucleotides are TGTGCCAGCAGCCCACACCATCTCACACAAAATGGCTACACCTTC. This sequence encodes CASSPHHLTQNGYTF.

The rearrangement joins TRBV19 to TRBJ1-2; D remains unclear. CDR3 size: 14 residues. Germline V gene lookup returns CDR1 LNHDA and CDR2 SQIVND (reference sequence). The V end was cut by 7 bases, the J end by 0 bases, with 12 bases between. The CDR3 protein is CASTRRGTNYGYTF. The CDR3 region has the DNA TGTGCCAGTACACGGAGAGGGACTAACTATGGCTACACCTTC.

The V gene is TRBV5-1, the J gene TRBJ2-1, with 11 bases fitting TRBD2. J lost 1 base, V lost 0 bases, and 3 bases had no gene match. The CDR3 spans 17 residues. Germline V lookup: CDR1 SGHRS, CDR2 YFSETQ. In nucleotides, the CDR3 is TGCGCCAGCAGCTTGGTTTCTAGCGGGGGGTCCTACAATGAGCAGTTCTTC. Its protein is CASSLVSSGGSYNEQFF.

This clone was picked up one time. The rearrangement uses TRBV10-2 and TRBJ2-7; D is possibly TRBD1 (6 bases). Germline assignment: CDR1 WSHSY and CDR2 SAAADI. This CDR3 region has 13 residues. V shed 4 bases and J shed 5 bases, with 12 bases lying between them. In DNA form, the CDR3 reads TGCGCCAGCAGTGGCACAGGGCGCCACGAGCAGTACGTC. It specifies CASSGTGRHEQYV.

V is TRBV11-2 and J is TRBJ2-2, with 9 bases fitting TRBD1. The V gene's germline CDR1 is SGHAT and CDR2 FQNNGV. The CDR3 contains 16 residues. J was trimmed by 4 bases and V by 2 bases; bases with no gene match: 5. In nucleotides, the CDR3 is TGTGCCAGCAGCTTAAACAGGGGGCACGGCACCGGGGAGCTGTTTTTT. Translated, it gives CASSLNRGHGTGELFF.